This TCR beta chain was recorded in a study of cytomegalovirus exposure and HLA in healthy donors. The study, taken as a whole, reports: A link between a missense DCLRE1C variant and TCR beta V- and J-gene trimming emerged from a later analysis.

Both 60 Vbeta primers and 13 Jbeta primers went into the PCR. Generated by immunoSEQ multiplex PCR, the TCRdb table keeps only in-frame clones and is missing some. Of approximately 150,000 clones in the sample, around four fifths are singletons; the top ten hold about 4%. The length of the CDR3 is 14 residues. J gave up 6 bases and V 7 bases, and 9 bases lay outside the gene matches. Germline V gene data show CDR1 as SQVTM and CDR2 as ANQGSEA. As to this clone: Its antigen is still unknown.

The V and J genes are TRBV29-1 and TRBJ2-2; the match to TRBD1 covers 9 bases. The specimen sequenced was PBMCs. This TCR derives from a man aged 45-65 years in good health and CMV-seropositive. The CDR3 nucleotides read TGCAGCGCCGTTAGAACAGGGGGCCCCGGGGAGCTGTTTTTT. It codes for CSAVRTGGPGELFF.